Shown below are 31 T cell receptor beta chains from a single sample sequenced in a study of graft-versus-host responses after intestinal transplantation (dated by TCRdb to the early 2020s). Dithiothreitol, EDTA incubations and collagenase D digestion were used to isolate intraepithelial and lamina propria lymphocytes from graft specimens. Libraries came from the immunoSEQ multiplex PCR assay. TCRdb stores this immuneACCESS table with in-frame sequences only. Part of the clones is absent; in the studies checked, under half of the shortfall reflects unresolved V genes, and no reason is known for the rest. Present in this sample are under 9,000 clones, 65% to 80% of which were seen just once. Roughly 9.6% of the sample is held by the ten biggest clonotypes. Sequenced material: ileum tissue, taken 450 to 480 days after transplant. The receptors here all came from a human patient who received an intestinal transplant, so some T cells may come from the graft donor.

V usage is TRBV11-2 and J usage is TRBJ1-1, with a weak D call TRBD1 (6 bases). The V and J ends lost 7 bases and 9 bases respectively, with 15 bases between them. The CDR3 totals 12 residues. Germline V gene lookup returns CDR1 SGHAT and CDR2 FQNNGV. CDR3 sequence reads: CASTEHRAKAFF. The DNA for the CDR3 is TGTGCCAGCACCGAGCACAGGGCGAAAGCTTTCTTT. Drawing the rest from reference TRBV11-2 and TRBJ1-1, the complete variable domain is EAGVAQSPRYKIIEKRQSVAFWCNPISGHATLYWYQQILGQGPKLLIQFQNNGVVDDSQLPKDRFSAERLKGVDSTLKIQPAKLEDSAVYLCASTEHRAKAFFGQGTRLTVV.

This clone is deemed medium-sized. This chain joins TRBV5-8 and TRBJ1-1; D is ambiguous. The CDR3 consists of 14 residues. V gave up 1 base and J gave up 1 base, with 8 bases separating them. Germline V CDR1 and CDR2: SGHTS, YDEGEE. The CDR3 loop reads CASSLKRENTEAFF. The CDR3 region has the DNA TGTGCCAGCAGCTTGAAACGGGAGAACACTGAAGCTTTCTTT.

The chain combines TRBV2 with TRBJ2-5, with TRBD1 identical over 9 bases. The trim removed 7 bases at V and 3 bases at J, leaving 3 bases unmatched. Per germline, CDR1 SNHLY and CDR2 FYNNEI. There are 13 residues in the CDR3. This CDR3 reads CASNRDREETQYF. The CDR3 region has the DNA TGTGCCAGCAATCGGGACAGGGAAGAGACCCAGTACTTC.

V usage is TRBV7-6 and J usage is TRBJ2-7, with 7 positions matching TRBD2. Germline-derived CDR1 and CDR2 are SGHVS and FNYEAQ. Trimming at V came to 0 bases and at J to 5 bases, leaving 7 bases not matched to a gene. The CDR3 runs 15 residues. This CDR3 reads CASSLAQVGGNEQYF. CDR3 DNA: TGTGCCAGCAGCTTAGCCCAGGTCGGGGGGAACGAGCAGTACTTC.

This chain links TRBV7-9 with TRBJ2-4; TRBD1 is a possible D gene (5 bases). Germline loops: CDR1 SEHNR, CDR2 FQNEAQ (reference sequence). The CDR3 has 15 amino acids. Trimming cost V 4 bases and J 0 bases, with 10 bases left between them. The CDR3 loop is CASSSGAGAKNIQYF. The DNA of the CDR3 is TGTGCCAGCAGCTCTGGGGCAGGAGCCAAAAACATTCAGTACTTC.

J is TRBJ2-2 and V is TRBV6-1; 7 bases align to TRBD2. Germline V CDR1 and CDR2: MNHNS, SASEGT. V gave up 5 bases and J gave up 9 bases; unmatched junction bases: 12. The CDR3 spans 15 residues. In DNA form, the CDR3 reads TGTGCCAGCAGTAAGAGACCGGACGGGGGGAGGGAGCTGTTTTTT. It is translated as CASSKRPDGGRELFF.

The chain uses TRBV6-5 and TRBJ1-4; the D gene is possibly TRBD1 (5 bases). Between the trimmed V and J ends, which lost 6 bases and 3 bases, there was a span of 14 bases. Germline loops: CDR1 MNHEY, CDR2 SVGAGI. The CDR3 spans 15 residues. Written as DNA, the CDR3 is TGTGCCAGCAGAGGGACCTTCGGGGCTAATGAAAAACTGTTTTTT. Residues: CASRGTFGANEKLFF.

This sequence joins TRBV19 and TRBJ2-7, with 7 bases fitting TRBD1. With V trimmed by 5 bases and J by 3 bases, 10 bases remained unmatched. Germline V gene data show CDR1 as LNHDA and CDR2 as SQIVND (reference sequence). The CDR3 length is 15 residues. The CDR3 sequence is CASSVTRDSYYEQYF. The CDR3 DNA sequence: TGTGCCAGTAGTGTTACCCGGGACAGTTACTACGAGCAGTACTTC.

The rearrangement uses TRBV20-1 and TRBJ2-5, with TRBD2 matching over 8 bases. J gave up 5 bases and V 7 bases, and 3 bases lay outside the gene matches. This CDR3 comprises 11 residues. Looked up from germline, CDR1 is DFQATT and CDR2 is SNEGSKA (reference sequence). The CDR3 DNA sequence: TGCAGTGTAGCGGGAAAGGAGACCCAGTACTTC. Its translation is CSVAGKETQYF.

The gene calls are TRBV5-6 and TRBJ2-7; maybe TRBD1 (6 bases). The germline CDR1 and CDR2 sequences are SGHDT and YYEEEE. The V end was cut by 4 bases, the J end by 6 bases, with 8 bases between. The CDR3 sequence is 11 residues long. DNA for the CDR3: TGTGCCAGCAGCCAGGGGAGCGAGCAGTACTTC. Its translation: CASSQGSEQYF.

About this clone: An end of the junction differs from the germline gene, which may be a read error. Other nucleotide sequences in the sample specify the same CDR3. The chain couples TRBV5-4 to TRBJ2-6, with 10 positions matching TRBD1. The CDR3 runs 17 residues. Looked up from germline, CDR1 is SGHNT and CDR2 is YYREEE (reference sequence). The CDR3 reads CASSPSDRGAGANVLTF. The CDR3 region has the DNA TGTGCCAGCAGCCCGTCGGACAGGGGGGCTGGGGCCAACGTCCTGACCTTC.

The chain uses TRBV6-6 and TRBJ1-3; D possibly corresponds to TRBD1 (5 bases). Trimming shortened V by 2 bases and J by 4 bases, and 6 bases separated the two germline ends. Germline V CDR1 and CDR2: MNHNY, SVGAGI (reference sequence). CDR3 length equals 13 residues. CDR3 protein: CASSYRQGNTIYF. CDR3 DNA sequence: TGTGCCAGCAGTTACCGACAGGGAAACACCATATATTTT.

This clone has just a few counts. The V call is TRBV7-2, the J call TRBJ2-3; D could derive from TRBD1 or TRBD2 (5 bases each). The germline V gene has CDR1 SGHTA and CDR2 FQGNSA. The CDR3 is 17 residues long. Trimming cost V 1 base and J 2 bases, with 16 bases left between them. CDR3 region: CASSLGGMGRITDTQYF. DNA of the CDR3: TGTGCCAGCAGCTTAGGGGGGATGGGACGAATCACAGATACGCAGTATTTT.

This chain connects TRBV11-2 to TRBJ2-7; D possibly uses TRBD1 or TRBD2 (5 bases each). Germline V gives CDR1 SGHAT, CDR2 FQNNGV. The CDR3 consists of 14 residues. V was pared by 0 bases and J by 8 bases, with 14 bases between. CDR3 in DNA: TGTGCCAGCAGCTTAGACCGGGGCATAGGTCAGCAGTACGTC. Translation gives CASSLDRGIGQQYV.

This chain connects TRBV6-1 to TRBJ2-7, with no clear D. The CDR3 has 13 residues. CDR1 is MNHNS and CDR2 is SASEGT in the germline V gene. Trimming cost V 7 bases and J 2 bases, with 12 bases left between them. Here the CDR3 DNA reads TGTGCCAGCACTGAGACCGACGCCTACGAGCAGTACTTC. Amino acid sequence: CASTETDAYEQYF.

The chain uses TRBV10-3 and TRBJ2-7; the match to TRBD2 covers 7 bases. In germline, CDR1 is ENHRY, CDR2 SYGVKD. After removal of 10 bases from V and 3 bases from J, the junction contained 12 bases not matched to a gene. The CDR3 has 14 residues. The CDR3 spells CATAAGTTYYEQYV. Here the CDR3 DNA reads TGTGCCACAGCCGCCGGGACTACGTACTACGAGCAGTACGTC.

CDR3 region: CASALTGGQPQHF. The CDR3 nucleotides are TGTGCTAGTGCCTTGACAGGGGGTCAGCCCCAGCATTTT. This sequence joins TRBV12-5 and TRBJ1-5; TRBD1 aligns across 9 bases. Trimming at V came to 7 bases and at J to 6 bases, leaving 4 bases not matched to a gene. The CDR3 spans 13 residues. Germline CDR1 LGHNT, CDR2 FRNRAP.

The V call is TRBV4-2, the J call TRBJ2-2; TRBD2 matches 13 bases. Per germline, CDR1 LGHNA and CDR2 YNFKEQ. The CDR3 runs 17 residues. Trimming at V came to 4 bases and at J to 4 bases, leaving 6 bases not matched to a gene. CDR3 protein: CASSRHTSGGATGELFF. The CDR3 DNA reads as TGTGCCAGCAGCCGCCATACTAGCGGGGGGGCCACCGGGGAGCTGTTTTTT.

On this clone itself: One end of the junction is discordant with germline, which a read error may explain. The J gene is TRBJ2-5, the V gene TRBV2, with D hard to call. The CDR3 spans 10 residues. Germline values: CDR1 SNHLY, CDR2 FYNNEI. CDR3 loop: CASRQGTQYF. DNA of the CDR3: TGTGCCAGCAGACAAGGGACCCAGTACTTC. Filled out from reference TRBV2 and TRBJ2-5, the complete variable domain reads EPEVTQTPSHQVTQMGQEVILRCVPISNHLYFYWYRQILGQKVEFLVSFYNNEISEKSEIFDDQFSVERPDGSNFTLKIRSTKLEDSAMYFCASRQGTQYFGPGTRLLVL.

The rearrangement links TRBV23-1 to TRBJ2-3; TRBD2 matches 10 bases. TRBV23-1 is an open reading frame, and its role is uncertain. J gave up 1 base and V 2 bases, and 6 bases lay outside the gene matches. CDR3 length: 17 residues. CDR3 sequence (DNA): TGCGCCAGCAGTCAAAAGCGGGGGGGCCTCGGCACAGATACGCAGTATTTT. This encodes CASSQKRGGLGTDTQYF.

The chain links TRBV13 to TRBJ2-5, with TRBD2 identical over 8 bases. V shed 4 bases and J 3 bases; nucleotides not matched to a gene: 10. Germline V gene lookup returns CDR1 PRHDT and CDR2 FYEKMQ (reference sequence). The CDR3 is 16 residues long. CDR3 bases: TGTGCCAGCAGCTCCGGCAGCGGGGGCGGTGAAGAGACCCAGTACTTC. Translating it yields CASSSGSGGGEETQYF. The variable domain in full, with the rest retrieved from reference TRBV13 and TRBJ2-5, is AAGVIQSPRHLIKEKRETATLKCYPIPRHDTVYWYQQGPGQDPQFLISFYEKMQSDKGSIPDRFSAQQFSDYHSELNMSSLELGDSALYFCASSSGSGGGEETQYFGPGTRLLVL.

The chain is built from TRBV6-1 and TRBJ1-5, with 8 bases fitting TRBD1. CDR3 length: 13 residues. The V gene's germline CDR1 is MNHNS and CDR2 SASEGT. Trimming at V came to 6 bases and at J to 4 bases, leaving 2 bases not matched to a gene. The CDR3 nucleotides read TGTGCCAGCAGGGACAGGGAGAATCAGCCCCAGCATTTT. Protein sequence: CASRDRENQPQHF.

Of note for this clone: The same CDR3 arises from other DNA sequences in this sample as well. The chain uses TRBV5-1 and TRBJ2-5; a weak D match, TRBD2 (6 bases). Trimming stripped 0 bases from V and 2 bases from J, with 11 bases between. The CDR3 runs 15 residues. The germline V gene encodes CDR1 SGHRS and CDR2 YFSETQ. CDR3 in DNA: TGCGCCAGCAGCTTGGACGGGAGAAGACAAGAGACCCAGTACTTC. It specifies CASSLDGRRQETQYF.

This sequence joins TRBV27 and TRBJ2-1; a possible D gene is TRBD2 (7 bases). The germline CDR1 and CDR2 sequences are MNHEY and SMNVEV (reference sequence). The length of the CDR3 is 15 residues. The V gene lost 3 bases and the J gene lost 3 bases, with 12 bases spanning the gap. The CDR3 here is CASSFGGGDYNEQFF. CDR3 sequence (DNA): TGTGCCAGCAGTTTCGGAGGGGGGGACTACAATGAGCAGTTCTTC.

J is TRBJ2-7 and V is TRBV15; the match to TRBD1 covers 11 bases. The CDR3 covers 16 residues. V dropped 1 base and J dropped 5; count of bases not matched to a gene: 7. Germline assignment: CDR1 LNHNV and CDR2 YYDKDF (reference sequence). The CDR3 is CATSRGRGTGGNEQYF. The CDR3 DNA reads as TGTGCCACCAGCAGAGGAAGGGGGACAGGGGGGAACGAGCAGTACTTC.

This clone was picked up a small number of times. The chain combines TRBV7-9 with TRBJ2-7; TRBD2 might be the D (6 bases). V was trimmed by 3 bases and J by 3 bases, leaving 18 bases between them. Germline V lookup: CDR1 SEHNR, CDR2 FQNEAQ (reference sequence). The CDR3 contains 16 residues. For the CDR3, the DNA is TGTGCCAGCAGCTTTGGACCGTCTGGGAGGATCTACGAGCAGTACGTC. This sequence encodes CASSFGPSGRIYEQYV.

The chain has TRBV6-1 and TRBJ2-7, with D possibly being TRBD1 (6 bases). The CDR3 has 11 residues. Germline loops: CDR1 MNHNS, CDR2 SASEGT. The V and J ends lost 2 bases and 9 bases respectively, with 8 bases between them. The CDR3 bases are TGTGCCAGCAGTGAAAGAGGGGGGCAGTACGTC. This gives the protein CASSERGGQYV.

This sequence joins TRBV27 and TRBJ2-2, with 8 bases matching TRBD2. V shed 6 bases, J shed 1 base, and the junction held 4 bases outside the gene matches. The CDR3 is 15 amino acids. Looked up from germline, CDR1 is MNHEY and CDR2 is SMNVEV (reference sequence). The CDR3 DNA sequence: TGTGCCAGCAGGCCGGGACTAGAGAACACCGGGGAGCTGTTTTTT. Its protein is CASRPGLENTGELFF.

This rearrangement joins TRBV2 to TRBJ1-1; possible D gene TRBD1, 6 bases. Per germline, CDR1 SNHLY and CDR2 FYNNEI. V gave up 3 bases and J gave up 1 base, with 12 bases separating them. The CDR3 has 15 residues. The CDR3 loop is CASSDIGTRNTEAFF. The CDR3 DNA reads as TGTGCCAGCAGTGATATAGGGACACGGAACACTGAAGCTTTCTTT.

J is TRBJ1-4 and V is TRBV4-2; D is possibly TRBD1 (6 bases). CDR3 size: 14 residues. In germline, CDR1 is LGHNA, CDR2 YNFKEQ. V was cut by 1 base and J by 5 bases, with 8 bases left in between. The CDR3 protein is CASSQVTGNEKLFF. For the CDR3, the DNA is TGTGCCAGCAGCCAAGTCACAGGGAATGAAAAACTGTTTTTT.

The CDR3 region is CASSSLSGTGGGYTF. CDR3 coding DNA: TGTGCCAGCAGTTCTCTTTCGGGGACAGGAGGTGGCTACACCTTC. This chain uses TRBV6-5 with TRBJ1-2, with TRBD1 matching 8 bases. Per germline, CDR1 MNHEY and CDR2 SVGAGI. The V gene end was trimmed by 4 bases and the J gene end by 7 bases; junction bases not matched to a gene: 11. CDR3 size: 15 residues.